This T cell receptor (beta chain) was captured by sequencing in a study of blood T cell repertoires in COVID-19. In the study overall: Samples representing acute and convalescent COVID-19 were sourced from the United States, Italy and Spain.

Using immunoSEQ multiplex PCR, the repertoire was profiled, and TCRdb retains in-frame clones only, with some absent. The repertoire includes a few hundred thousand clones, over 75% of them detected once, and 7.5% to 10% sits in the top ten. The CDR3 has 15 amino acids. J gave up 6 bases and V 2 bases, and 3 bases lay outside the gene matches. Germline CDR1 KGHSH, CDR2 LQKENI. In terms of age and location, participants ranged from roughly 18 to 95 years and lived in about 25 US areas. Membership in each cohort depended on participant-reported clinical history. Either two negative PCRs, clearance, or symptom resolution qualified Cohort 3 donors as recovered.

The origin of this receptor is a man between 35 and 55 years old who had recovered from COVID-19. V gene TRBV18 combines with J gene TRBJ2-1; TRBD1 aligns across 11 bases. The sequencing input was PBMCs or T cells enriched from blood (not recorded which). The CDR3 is CASSPYGTGGNEQFF. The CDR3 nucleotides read TGTGCCAGCTCACCATACGGGACAGGGGGCAATGAGCAGTTCTTC.